The 5 T cell receptor beta chains below all came from one sample that was sequenced in a study of CD8 T cells in ankylosing spondylitis. TCRdb fed the 5' RACE reads into MiXCR, producing one record per CDR3 protein. The repertoire includes about 340,000 distinct CDR3 sequences, roughly 15% of them detected once, and roughly 0.99% sits in the top ten. Specimen: blood, either unsorted or a sorted T cell fraction (not recorded which). The receptor set was obtained from a male donor with ankylosing spondylitis or in good health (not recorded which).

V gene TRBV5-4 combines with J gene TRBJ2-3; 13 bases match TRBD2. The CDR3 length is 16 residues. Trimming cost V 4 bases and J 3 bases; bases outside gene matches: 5. Germline loops: CDR1 SGHNT, CDR2 YYREEE (reference sequence). The CDR3 region has the DNA TGTGCCAGCAGCGGCGGACTAGCGGGGGCAACAGATACGCAGTATTTT. This sequence encodes CASSGGLAGATDTQYF.

This clonotype was observed a few times. The V gene is TRBV5-1, the J gene TRBJ2-3; the match to TRBD1 covers 12 bases. From germline, CDR1 is SGHRS and CDR2 YFSETQ. Trimming took 4 bases from V and 4 from J; bases not matched to a gene: 7. The CDR3 totals 16 residues. The CDR3 here is CASSPLGQGAPDTQYF. CDR3 coding DNA: TGCGCCAGCAGCCCGCTGGGACAGGGGGCCCCAGATACGCAGTATTTT.

The CDR3 region is CASSQPSWGYTF. CDR3 nucleotides: TGTGCCAGCAGCCAACCAAGTTGGGGCTACACCTTC. The rearrangement links TRBV3-1 to TRBJ1-2; D uncertain. The CDR3 consists of 12 residues. The germline CDR1 and CDR2 sequences are LGHDT and YNNKEL (reference sequence). V lost 2 bases, J lost 8 bases, and 9 bases lay in between.

In its sample, this clonotype was seen a few times. This chain uses TRBV5-1 with TRBJ1-6, with 7 bases lining up with TRBD1. Germline CDR1 SGHRS, CDR2 YFSETQ. J was trimmed by 10 bases and V by 0 bases; bases with no gene match: 7. This CDR3 contains 15 residues. In DNA, the CDR3 is TGCGCCAGCAGCTTGGGGGGACAGCCGAGCTCACCCCTCCACTTT. This translates into CASSLGGQPSSPLHF.

The J gene is TRBJ1-5, the V gene TRBV6-1; D uncertain. Looked up from germline, CDR1 is MNHNS and CDR2 is SASEGT. The germline V and J ends were trimmed by 2 bases and 4 bases, with 15 bases remaining between them. The CDR3 loop spans 16 amino acids. CDR3 amino acids: CASSERFPGANQPQHF. CDR3 sequence (DNA): TGTGCCAGCAGTGAAAGGTTTCCGGGAGCTAATCAGCCCCAGCATTTT.